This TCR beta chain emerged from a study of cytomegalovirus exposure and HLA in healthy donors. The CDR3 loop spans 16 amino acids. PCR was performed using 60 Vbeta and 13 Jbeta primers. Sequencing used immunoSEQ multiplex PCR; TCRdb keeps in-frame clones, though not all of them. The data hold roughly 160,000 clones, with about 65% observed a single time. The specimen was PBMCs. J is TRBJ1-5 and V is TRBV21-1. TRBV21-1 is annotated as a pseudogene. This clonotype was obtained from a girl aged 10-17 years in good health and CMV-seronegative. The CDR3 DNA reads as TGTGCCAGCAGCCCCTTTCGGGACTTGCCCAATCAGCCCCAGCATTTT. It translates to CASSPFRDLPNQPQHF.